The clone carrying this T cell receptor (beta chain) came up many times. These data belong to a study of identical twins. TCRdb analysed the 5' RACE reads with MiXCR anew, one entry per CDR3 protein. The sample contains about 690,000 distinct CDR3 sequences, roughly 6% of which appear only once. This CDR3 is 14 amino acids long. V lost 4 bases and J 5 bases, leaving 13 bases between the germline ends. Germline V gene data show CDR1 as SGHRS and CDR2 as YFSETQ. This chain connects TRBV5-1 to TRBJ2-1; D gene unclear. The TCR comes from a man between 18 and 29 years old in good health. Sequenced: naive T cells sorted from blood. CDR3: CASSPMPDDNEQFF. The CDR3 DNA reads as TGCGCCAGCAGCCCGATGCCGGATGACAATGAGCAGTTCTTC.